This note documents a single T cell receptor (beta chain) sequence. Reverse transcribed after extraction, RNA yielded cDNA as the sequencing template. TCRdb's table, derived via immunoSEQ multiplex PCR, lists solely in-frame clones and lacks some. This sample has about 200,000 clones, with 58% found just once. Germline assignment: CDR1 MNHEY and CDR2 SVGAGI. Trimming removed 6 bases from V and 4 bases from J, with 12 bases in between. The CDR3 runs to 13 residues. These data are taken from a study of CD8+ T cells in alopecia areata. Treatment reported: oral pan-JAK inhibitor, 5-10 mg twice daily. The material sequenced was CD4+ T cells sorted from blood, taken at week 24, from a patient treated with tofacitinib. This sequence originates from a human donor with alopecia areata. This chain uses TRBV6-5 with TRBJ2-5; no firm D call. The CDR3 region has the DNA TGTGCCAGCAGGCTGGGTTTTAGAGAGACCCAGTACTTC. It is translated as CASRLGFRETQYF.